A selection of T cell receptor beta chains follows, all from one sample in a study of cytomegalovirus exposure and HLA in healthy donors. The protocol was immunoSEQ multiplex PCR, while the TCRdb copy is restricted to in-frame clones and leaves out a portion. This sample has under 200,000 clones, with approximately 79% found just once. Sequencing was performed on PBMCs. The receptors come from a woman in her twenties or thirties in good health and CMV-seropositive. CDR3s include the opening cysteine and the closing phenylalanine or tryptophan. Each record gives: CDR3 protein, CDR3 DNA, D gene, clone size, V gene, CDR3 length, J gene. A D gene is named only where the DNA matches it firmly. Rows may omit the clone size; those that give it use once, few, many or a size class.

CASSRIIGTGGRGGYTF,TGCGCCAGCAGCCGCATCATCGGGACAGGGGGCAGGGGTGGCTACACCTTC,TRBD1,-,TRBV4-1,17,TRBJ1-2
CASSPRERGPYNEQFF,TGCGCCAGCAGCCCGAGGGAGCGGGGGCCCTACAATGAGCAGTTCTTC,TRBD2,-,TRBV5-1,16,TRBJ2-1
CASSQDRGSIAKNIQYF,TGCGCCAGCAGCCAAGATCGGGGGAGCATAGCCAAAAACATTCAGTACTTC,-,-,TRBV4-3,17,TRBJ2-4
CASSDRQGVQPQHF,TGTGCCAGCAGTGACCGACAGGGGGTTCAGCCCCAGCATTTT,TRBD1,few,TRBV6-1,14,TRBJ1-5
CASSPSGVISTTGELFF,TGTGCCAGCAGCCCAAGCGGTGTAATCTCGACCACCGGGGAGCTGTTTTTT,-,-,TRBV9,17,TRBJ2-2
CATSRKQTGTFGNTIYF,TGTGCCACCAGCAGGAAACAGACAGGGACCTTCGGAAACACCATATATTTT,TRBD1,-,TRBV15,17,TRBJ1-3
CASRGQSYGYTF,TGTGCCAGCAGAGGACAGAGCTATGGCTACACCTTC,-,-,TRBV27,12,TRBJ1-2
CASSLLVSGGAYNEQFF,TGTGCCAGCAGCCTGCTCGTTAGCGGGGGGGCCTACAATGAGCAGTTCTTC,TRBD2,-,TRBV5-4,17,TRBJ2-1
CASSVYGSGGPYEQYF,TGTGCCAGCAGCGTATATGGTAGCGGGGGTCCCTACGAGCAGTACTTC,TRBD2,-,TRBV9,16,TRBJ2-7
CASRRGGENTGELFF,TGTGCCAGCAGGAGGGGAGGGGAAAACACCGGGGAGCTGTTTTTT,TRBD2,-,TRBV5-6,15,TRBJ2-2
CASGLGGSGNTIYF,TGTGCCAGCGGTCTGGGGGGCTCTGGAAACACCATATATTTT,-,-,TRBV11-2,14,TRBJ1-3
CASRSRNRRGINEQYF,TGTGCAAGTCGCTCCCGTAATCGGCGAGGAATAAACGAGCAGTACTTC,-,-,TRBV12-2,16,TRBJ2-7
CASSQLSGSTGELFF,TGTGCCAGCAGCCAGCTTAGCGGGAGCACCGGGGAGCTGTTTTTT,TRBD2,-,TRBV11-2,15,TRBJ2-2
CASSPWTATINTGELFF,TGCGCCAGCAGCCCATGGACTGCGACCATTAACACCGGGGAGCTGTTTTTT,-,-,TRBV4-1,17,TRBJ2-2
CASSLFVGADTGELFF,TGCGCCAGCAGCCTGTTCGTTGGGGCGGATACCGGGGAGCTGTTTTTT,-,few,TRBV5-1,16,TRBJ2-2
CASSVEGGGGTEAFF,TGTGCCAGCAGCGTAGAGGGGGGGGGAGGCACTGAAGCTTTCTTT,-,-,TRBV9,15,TRBJ1-1
CAWSSGGNTIYF,TGTGCCTGGAGTAGCGGAGGGAACACCATATATTTT,-,-,TRBV30,12,TRBJ1-3
CASSQDYDRPGGNSGNTIYF,TGTGCCAGCAGCCAAGACTACGATCGGCCAGGGGGGAACTCTGGAAACACCATATATTTT,TRBD1,once,TRBV14,20,TRBJ1-3
CASSPKGTGNYGYTF,TGCGCCAGCAGCCCAAAAGGAACAGGGAACTATGGCTACACCTTC,-,once,TRBV4-1,15,TRBJ1-2
CASSLGQGKGGELFF,TGTGCCAGCAGCTTGGGACAGGGAAAGGGCGGGGAGCTGTTTTTT,TRBD1,-,TRBV5-6,15,TRBJ2-2
CASRSGGTTYEQYF,TGTGCCAGCAGGAGCGGGGGGACGACCTACGAGCAGTACTTC,TRBD2,once,TRBV2,14,TRBJ2-7
CASSFRLAGEKTQYF,TGTGCCAGCAGCTTCAGACTAGCGGGGGAAAAGACCCAGTACTTC,TRBD2,-,TRBV7-2,15,TRBJ2-5
CASSVGAGGLYEQYF,TGTGCCAGCAGTGTTGGAGCGGGAGGGCTATACGAGCAGTACTTC,TRBD2,-,TRBV6-1,15,TRBJ2-7
CASSETGLIGTDTQYF,TGTGCCAGCAGTGAGACAGGGTTGATCGGCACAGATACGCAGTATTTT,TRBD1,-,TRBV6-1,16,TRBJ2-3
CASSEPFFLIETQYF,TGTGCCAGCAGTGAACCGTTTTTTCTTATAGAGACCCAGTACTTC,-,-,TRBV2,15,TRBJ2-5
CASGLRAGGVADTQYF,TGTGCTAGTGGTTTGAGGGCGGGAGGAGTCGCAGATACGCAGTATTTT,TRBD2,-,TRBV12-5,16,TRBJ2-3
CAVSGGAAITDTQYF,TGTGCTGTCAGCGGGGGGGCTGCAATCACAGATACGCAGTATTTT,TRBD2,-,TRBV6-6,15,TRBJ2-3